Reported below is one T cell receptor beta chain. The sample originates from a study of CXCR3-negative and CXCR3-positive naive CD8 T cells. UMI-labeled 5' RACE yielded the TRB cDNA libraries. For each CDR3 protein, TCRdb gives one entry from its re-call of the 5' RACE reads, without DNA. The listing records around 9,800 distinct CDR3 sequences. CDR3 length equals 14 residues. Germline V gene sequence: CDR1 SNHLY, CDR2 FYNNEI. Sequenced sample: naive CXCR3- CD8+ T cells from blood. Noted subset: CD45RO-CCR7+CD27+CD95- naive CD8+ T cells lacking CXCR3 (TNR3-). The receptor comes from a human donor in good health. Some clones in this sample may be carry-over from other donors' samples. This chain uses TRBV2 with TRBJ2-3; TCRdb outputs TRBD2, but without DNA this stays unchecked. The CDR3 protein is CASRDGPFTDTQYF. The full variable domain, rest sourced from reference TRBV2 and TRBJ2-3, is EPEVTQTPSHQVTQMGQEVILRCVPISNHLYFYWYRQILGQKVEFLVSFYNNEISEKSEIFDDQFSVERPDGSNFTLKIRSTKLEDSAMYFCASRDGPFTDTQYFGPGTRLTVL.